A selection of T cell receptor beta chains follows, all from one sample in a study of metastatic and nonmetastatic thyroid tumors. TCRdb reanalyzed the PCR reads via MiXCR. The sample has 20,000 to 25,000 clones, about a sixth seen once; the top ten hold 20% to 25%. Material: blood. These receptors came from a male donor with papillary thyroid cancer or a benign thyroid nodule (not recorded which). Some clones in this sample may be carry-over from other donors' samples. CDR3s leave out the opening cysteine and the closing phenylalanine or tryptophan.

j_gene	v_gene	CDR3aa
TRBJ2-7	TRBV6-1	ASGASYLSYEQY
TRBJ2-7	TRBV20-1	SARDPFGTGTSEQY
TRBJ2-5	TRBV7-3	ASSRSGMYQETQY
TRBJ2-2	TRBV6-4	ASSDRDTGELF
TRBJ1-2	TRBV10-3	AIRGIGPNYGYT
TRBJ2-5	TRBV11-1	ASSRDRVGMETQY
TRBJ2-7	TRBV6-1	ASSPRSPPYEQY
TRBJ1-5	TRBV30	AWSHDSYSNQPQH
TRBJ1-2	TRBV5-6	ATLQQGYGYGYT
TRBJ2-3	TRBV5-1	ASSLGAKTDTQY
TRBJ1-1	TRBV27	ASARGGAYEAF
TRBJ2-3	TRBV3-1	ASSTAPTVVGTDTQY
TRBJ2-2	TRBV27	ASLQAGTGELF
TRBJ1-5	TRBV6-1	ASKGGLVQPQH
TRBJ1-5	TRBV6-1	ASREGQGNQPQH
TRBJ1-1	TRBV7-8	ASSPLLTDEAF
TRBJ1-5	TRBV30	AWSGGRNQPQH
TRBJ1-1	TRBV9	ASSVHGRENTEAF
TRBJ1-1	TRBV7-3	ASRRGGANTEAL
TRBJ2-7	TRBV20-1	SAHEYEQH
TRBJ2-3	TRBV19	ASITDTQY
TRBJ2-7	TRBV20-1	SARYRLAADPYEQY
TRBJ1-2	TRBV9	ASSVEQGRLGGYT
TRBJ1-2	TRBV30	AWARENYGYT
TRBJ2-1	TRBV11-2	ASSLEGSTMSWQF
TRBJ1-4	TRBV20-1	SARGANEKLF
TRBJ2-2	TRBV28	ASSLRDKTGELF
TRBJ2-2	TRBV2	ASSEGRQGGGTGELF
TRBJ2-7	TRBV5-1	ASSLVGSGYEQY
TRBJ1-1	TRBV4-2	ASSFGENTEAF
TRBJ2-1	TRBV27	ASSGAWRTEGDEQF
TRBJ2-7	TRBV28	ASFPGGSSYEQY
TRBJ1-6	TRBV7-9	ASSLGGDSTSPLH
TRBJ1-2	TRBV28	ASSLHRTNYGYT
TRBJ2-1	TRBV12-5	ASGHGTSGSHEQF
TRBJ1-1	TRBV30	AWGKPGRLF
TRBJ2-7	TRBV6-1	ASSPRGAYEQY
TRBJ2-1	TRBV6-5	ASSYSAGDYNEQF
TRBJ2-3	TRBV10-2	ASSGRRGEDTQY
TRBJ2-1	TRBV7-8	ASSLGRGANDNEQF
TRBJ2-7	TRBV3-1	ASSQDLASDYEQY
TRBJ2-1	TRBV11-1	ASSLGQTRINNEQF
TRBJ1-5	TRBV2	ASHDSSNQPQH
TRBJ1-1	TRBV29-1	SVAVGAQTF
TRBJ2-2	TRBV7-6	ASSLARPENTGELF